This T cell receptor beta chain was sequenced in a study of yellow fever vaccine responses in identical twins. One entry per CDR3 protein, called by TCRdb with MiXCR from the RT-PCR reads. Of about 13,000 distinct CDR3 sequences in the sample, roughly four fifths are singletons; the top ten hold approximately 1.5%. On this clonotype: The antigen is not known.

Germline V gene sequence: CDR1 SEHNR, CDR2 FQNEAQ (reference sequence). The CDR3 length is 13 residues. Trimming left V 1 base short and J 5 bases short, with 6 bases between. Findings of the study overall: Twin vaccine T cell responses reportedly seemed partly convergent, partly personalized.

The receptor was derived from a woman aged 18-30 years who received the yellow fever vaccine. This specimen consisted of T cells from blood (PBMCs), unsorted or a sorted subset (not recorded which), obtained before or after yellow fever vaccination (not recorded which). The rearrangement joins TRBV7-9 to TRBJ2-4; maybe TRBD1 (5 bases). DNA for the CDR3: TGTGCCAGCAGCTTAGTCAGGGAAAACATTCAGTACTTC. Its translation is CASSLVRENIQYF.